Below, 21 T cell receptor beta chains from the same sample are listed, as sequenced in a study of T cell responses to AZD1222 COVID-19 vaccine. Some clones are missing from TCRdb's copy, which holds only in-frame ones; the method was immunoSEQ multiplex PCR. The sample holds more than 110,000 clones. The sample comprised peripheral blood. The source is an adult in good health.

This chain connects TRBV6-5 to TRBJ1-1, with D possibly TRBD1 on 5 matching bases. The CDR3 totals 13 residues. The V gene lost 6 bases and the J gene lost 6 bases, with 14 bases spanning the gap. Germline CDR1 MNHEY, CDR2 SVGAGI. The CDR3 DNA is TGTGCCAGCAGGGGGGAACTTTTCGCTGAAGCTTTCTTT. Translating gives CASRGELFAEAFF.

J is TRBJ1-2 and V is TRBV6-5; D remains ambiguous. V lost 8 bases and J 2 bases, leaving 9 bases between the germline ends. This CDR3 spans 12 amino acids. Looked up from germline, CDR1 is MNHEY and CDR2 is SVGAGI. The CDR3 here is CASSRGNYGYTF. The DNA of the CDR3 is TGTGCCAGCTCACGCGGGAACTATGGCTACACCTTC.

In nucleotides, the CDR3 is TGTGCCAGCAGGACGACAGGGAACGAGCAGTACTTC. Protein product: CASRTTGNEQYF. The chain links TRBV28 to TRBJ2-7; 7 bases align to TRBD1. The CDR3 extends over 12 amino acids. V shed 6 bases, J shed 5 bases, and the junction held 4 bases outside the gene matches. Germline CDR1 is MDHEN and CDR2 is SYDVKM.

This rearrangement joins TRBV7-9 to TRBJ2-3, with TRBD2 as a possible D gene (6 bases). Germline CDR1 reads SEHNR; CDR2 reads FQNEAQ (reference sequence). V shed 4 bases and J shed 5 bases, with 10 bases lying between them. The CDR3 totals 13 residues. CDR3 in DNA: TGTGCCAGCAGCTCGCGGGGAGTAGATACGCAGTATTTT. This codes for CASSSRGVDTQYF.

V usage is TRBV4-1 and J usage is TRBJ2-7, with 9 bases matching TRBD1. Germline values: CDR1 MGHRA, CDR2 YSYEKL. The CDR3 covers 17 residues. Trimming took 0 bases from V and 4 from J; bases not matched to a gene: 10. The CDR3 loop is CASSQDHARDREYEQYF. CDR3 nucleotides: TGCGCCAGCAGCCAAGACCATGCTCGGGACAGGGAATACGAGCAGTACTTC.

DNA for the CDR3: TGTGCCAGCAGTTCCACGAACAGGGTCGTGAACACTGAAGCTTTCTTT. Protein sequence: CASSSTNRVVNTEAFF. The V call is TRBV6-5, the J call TRBJ1-1; maybe TRBD1 (6 bases). This CDR3 contains 16 residues. Trimming shortened V by 4 bases and J by 0 bases, and 15 bases separated the two germline ends. Germline lookup yields CDR1 MNHEY and CDR2 SVGAGI.

This chain uses TRBV28 with TRBJ2-3, with D possibly matching TRBD2 (5 bases). CDR3 length equals 13 residues. V gave up 3 bases and J gave up 6 bases, with 10 bases separating them. In germline, CDR1 is MDHEN, CDR2 SYDVKM. In DNA form, the CDR3 reads TGTGCCAGCAGTTTGGCGGGTGGCGATACGCAGTATTTT. Protein: CASSLAGGDTQYF.

This chain links TRBV2 with TRBJ1-1; no clear D gene. In germline, CDR1 is SNHLY, CDR2 FYNNEI. V was trimmed by 6 bases and J by 3 bases, leaving 17 bases between them. The CDR3 covers 15 residues. The CDR3 spells CASREDGSWDTEAFF. In DNA, the CDR3 is TGTGCCAGCAGGGAGGATGGCAGTTGGGACACTGAAGCTTTCTTT.

The chain employs TRBV6-5 and TRBJ2-7; D unclear. V dropped 6 bases and J dropped 3 bases, with 9 bases sitting between them. Germline lookup yields CDR1 MNHEY and CDR2 SVGAGI. The length of the CDR3 is 12 residues. CDR3 sequence: CASSLLGYEQYF. The CDR3 DNA reads TGTGCCAGCAGCCTATTAGGCTACGAGCAGTACTTC.

V is TRBV11-3 and J is TRBJ2-7, with 7 bases that match TRBD1. The germline V gene has CDR1 SGHNT and CDR2 YENEEA. The CDR3 contains 17 residues. V was pared by 0 bases and J by 3 bases, with 11 bases of the junction left unmatched. This chain's CDR3 is CASSLDTATTGIYEQYF. The DNA of the CDR3 is TGTGCCAGCAGCTTAGATACGGCTACGACAGGGATCTACGAGCAGTACTTC.

V usage is TRBV29-1 and J usage is TRBJ2-1; D may be TRBD2 (6 bases). The CDR3 has 15 amino acids. Deletions cut 0 bases from V and 7 bases from J, with 16 bases between. CDR1 and CDR2 from the germline V gene are SQVTM and ANQGSEA. CDR3: CSVEDRGMGVNEQFF. The CDR3 DNA reads as TGCAGCGTTGAAGATCGGGGGATGGGGGTGAATGAGCAGTTCTTC.

The chain uses TRBV18 and TRBJ1-5; 12 nucleotides match TRBD1. The V gene end was trimmed by 3 bases and the J gene end by 6 bases; junction bases not matched to a gene: 9. This CDR3 region has 17 residues. CDR1 is KGHSH, CDR2 LQKENI, per germline. CDR3 amino acids: CASSPQGQGAQGQPQHF. CDR3 nucleotide sequence: TGTGCCAGCTCACCTCAGGGACAGGGGGCGCAGGGTCAGCCCCAGCATTTT.

The V and J genes are TRBV5-1 and TRBJ1-3, with 7 bases that match TRBD1. The CDR3 runs to 15 residues. The ends lost 0 bases at V and 1 base at J; junction bases unmatched: 1. Germline lookup yields CDR1 SGHRS and CDR2 YFSETQ. The CDR3 nucleotides read TGCGCCAGCAGCTTGGAGGGACAGTCTGGAAACACCATATATTTT. Translation gives CASSLEGQSGNTIYF. Full variable domain (missing parts from reference TRBV5-1 and TRBJ1-3): KAGVTQTPRYLIKTRGQQVTLSCSPISGHRSVSWYQQTPGQGLQFLFEYFSETQRNKGNFPGRFSGRQFSNSRSEMNVSTLELGDSALYLCASSLEGQSGNTIYFGEGSWLTVV.

The genes are TRBV4-3 and TRBJ1-2; no reliable D call. Looked up from germline, CDR1 is LGHNA and CDR2 is YSLEER. This CDR3 spans 15 amino acids. Between the trimmed V and J ends, which lost 4 bases and 4 bases, there was a span of 16 bases. The CDR3 nucleotides read TGCGCCAGCAGCCCTGATCCCGGCCGCGGCTATGGCTACACCTTC. Amino acid sequence: CASSPDPGRGYGYTF.

The genes are TRBV4-1 and TRBJ1-5; D not certain. The CDR3 runs to 14 residues. In germline, CDR1 is MGHRA, CDR2 YSYEKL. Trimming took off 1 base at V and 0 bases at J, with 4 bases between the two ends. CDR3 sequence reads: CASSQGPSNQPQHF. In nucleotides, the CDR3 is TGCGCCAGCAGCCAAGGCCCTAGCAATCAGCCCCAGCATTTT.

This chain connects TRBV13 to TRBJ2-3; D is possibly TRBD1 (5 bases). Trimming took off 4 bases at V and 3 bases at J, with 14 bases between the two ends. The CDR3 runs to 15 residues. Per germline, CDR1 PRHDT and CDR2 FYEKMQ (reference sequence). CDR3 loop: CASSSVRVGTDTQYF. CDR3 coding DNA: TGTGCCAGCAGCTCCGTCAGGGTGGGAACAGATACGCAGTATTTT. Supplemented by reference TRBV13 and TRBJ2-3, the full variable domain reads AAGVIQSPRHLIKEKRETATLKCYPIPRHDTVYWYQQGPGQDPQFLISFYEKMQSDKGSIPDRFSAQQFSDYHSELNMSSLELGDSALYFCASSSVRVGTDTQYFGPGTRLTVL.

V gene TRBV7-6 combines with J gene TRBJ1-6; D is uncertain. The germline V and J ends were trimmed by 1 base and 0 bases, with 13 bases remaining between them. Germline CDR1 SGHVS, CDR2 FNYEAQ. This CDR3 contains 18 residues. CDR3 bases: TGTGCCAGCAGCTTAGAGAGCAGGATTTTCTCCTATAATTCACCCCTCCACTTT. Encoded protein: CASSLESRIFSYNSPLHF.

The CDR3 protein is CASSGDPASGNTIYF. The CDR3 DNA follows: TGTGCCAGCAGTGGGGACCCCGCCTCTGGAAACACCATATATTTT. The genes are TRBV28 and TRBJ1-3; D perhaps matches TRBD1 (5 bases). Trimming left V 5 bases short and J 0 bases short, with 11 bases between. This CDR3 spans 15 amino acids. Germline V gene lookup returns CDR1 MDHEN and CDR2 SYDVKM.

The gene calls are TRBV12-3 or TRBV12-4 and TRBJ1-3, with a tentative D call TRBD1 (6 bases). The length of the CDR3 is 13 residues. Deletions cut 8 bases from V and 2 bases from J, with 10 bases between. The CDR3 region has the DNA TGTGCCAGCTGTAACAGGGCTGGAAACACCATATATTTT. It specifies CASCNRAGNTIYF.

The chain joins TRBV5-1 to TRBJ2-2; 11 positions match TRBD2. This CDR3 has 17 residues. Looked up from germline, CDR1 is SGHRS and CDR2 is YFSETQ. V trimming: 1 base; J trimming: 2 bases; junction bases outside the gene matches: 4. CDR3 in amino acids: CASSLSLAGGNTGELFF. CDR3 in DNA: TGCGCCAGCAGCTTGAGTCTAGCGGGGGGAAACACCGGGGAGCTGTTTTTT.

The chain is built from TRBV9 and TRBJ1-4; TRBD1 might be the D (6 bases). Trimming stripped 4 bases from V and 5 bases from J, with 12 bases between. The CDR3 length is 14 residues. Looked up from germline, CDR1 is SGDLS and CDR2 is YYNGEE. The CDR3 DNA reads TGTGCCAGCAGCCCCCACAGGGAAAATGAAAAACTGTTTTTT. Translation: CASSPHRENEKLFF.